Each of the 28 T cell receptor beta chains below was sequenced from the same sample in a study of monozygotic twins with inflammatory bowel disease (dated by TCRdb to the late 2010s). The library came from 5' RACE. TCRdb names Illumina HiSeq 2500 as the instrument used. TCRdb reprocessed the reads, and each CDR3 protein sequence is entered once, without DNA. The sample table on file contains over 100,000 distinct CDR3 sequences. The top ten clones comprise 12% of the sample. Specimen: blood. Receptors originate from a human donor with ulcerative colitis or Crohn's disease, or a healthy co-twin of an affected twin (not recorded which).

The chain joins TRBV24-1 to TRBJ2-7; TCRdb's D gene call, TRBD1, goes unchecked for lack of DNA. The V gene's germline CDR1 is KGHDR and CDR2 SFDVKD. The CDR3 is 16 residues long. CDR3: CATSDSGQGGSGEQYF.

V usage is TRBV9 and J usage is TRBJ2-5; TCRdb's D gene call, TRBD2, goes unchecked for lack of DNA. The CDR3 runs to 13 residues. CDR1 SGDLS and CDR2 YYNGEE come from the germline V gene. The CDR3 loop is CASSASPRETQYF.

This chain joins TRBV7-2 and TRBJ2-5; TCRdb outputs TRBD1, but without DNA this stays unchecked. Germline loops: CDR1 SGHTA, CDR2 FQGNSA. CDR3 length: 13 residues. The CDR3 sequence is CASSLQGQETQYF.

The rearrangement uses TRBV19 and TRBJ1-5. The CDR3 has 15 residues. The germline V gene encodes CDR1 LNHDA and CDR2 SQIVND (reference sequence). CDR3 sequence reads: CASSIVGNGNQPQHF. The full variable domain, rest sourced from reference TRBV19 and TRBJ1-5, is DGGITQSPKYLFRKEGQNVTLSCEQNLNHDAMYWYRQDPGQGLRLIYYSQIVNDFQKGDIAEGYSVSREKKESFPLTVTSAQKNPTAFYLCASSIVGNGNQPQHFGDGTRLSIL.

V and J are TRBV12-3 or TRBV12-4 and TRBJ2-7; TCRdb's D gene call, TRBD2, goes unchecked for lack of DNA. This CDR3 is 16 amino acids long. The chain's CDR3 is CASSPGTSGFSYEQYF.

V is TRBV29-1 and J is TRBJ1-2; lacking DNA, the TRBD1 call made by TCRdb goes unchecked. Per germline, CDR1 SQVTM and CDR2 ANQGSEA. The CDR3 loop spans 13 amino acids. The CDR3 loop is CSVRTGGGYGYTF. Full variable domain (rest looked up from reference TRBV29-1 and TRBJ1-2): SAVISQKPSRDICQRGTSLTIQCQVDSQVTMMFWYRQQPGQSLTLIATANQGSEATYESGFVIDKFPISRPNLTFSTLTVSNMSPEDSSIYLCSVRTGGGYGYTFGSGTRLTVV.

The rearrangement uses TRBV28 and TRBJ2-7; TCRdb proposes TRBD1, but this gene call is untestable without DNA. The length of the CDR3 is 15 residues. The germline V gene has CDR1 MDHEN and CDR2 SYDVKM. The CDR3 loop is CASSPDRAGRYEQYF.

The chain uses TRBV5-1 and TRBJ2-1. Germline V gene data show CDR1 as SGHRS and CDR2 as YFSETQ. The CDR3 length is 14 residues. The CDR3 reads CASSLRKPNNEQFF. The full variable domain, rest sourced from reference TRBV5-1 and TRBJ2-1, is KAGVTQTPRYLIKTRGQQVTLSCSPISGHRSVSWYQQTPGQGLQFLFEYFSETQRNKGNFPGRFSGRQFSNSRSEMNVSTLELGDSALYLCASSLRKPNNEQFFGPGTRLTVL.

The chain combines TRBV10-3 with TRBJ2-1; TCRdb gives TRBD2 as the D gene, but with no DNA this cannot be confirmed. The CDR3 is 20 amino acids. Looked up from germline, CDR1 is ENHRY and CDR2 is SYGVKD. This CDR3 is CAISGPTSGRPLTWWDEQFF.

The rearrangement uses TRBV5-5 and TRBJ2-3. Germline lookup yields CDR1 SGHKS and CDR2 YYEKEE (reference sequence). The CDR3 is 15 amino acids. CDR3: CASSLEDGSWDTQYF.

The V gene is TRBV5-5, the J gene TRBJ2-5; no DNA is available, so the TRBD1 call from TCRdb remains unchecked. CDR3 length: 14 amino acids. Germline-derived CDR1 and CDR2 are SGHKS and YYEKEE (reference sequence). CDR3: CASSRGTGQETQYF.

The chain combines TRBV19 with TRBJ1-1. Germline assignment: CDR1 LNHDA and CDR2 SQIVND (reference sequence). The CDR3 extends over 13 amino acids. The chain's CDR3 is CASSMGILAEAFF. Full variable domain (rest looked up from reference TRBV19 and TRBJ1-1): DGGITQSPKYLFRKEGQNVTLSCEQNLNHDAMYWYRQDPGQGLRLIYYSQIVNDFQKGDIAEGYSVSREKKESFPLTVTSAQKNPTAFYLCASSMGILAEAFFGQGTRLTVV.

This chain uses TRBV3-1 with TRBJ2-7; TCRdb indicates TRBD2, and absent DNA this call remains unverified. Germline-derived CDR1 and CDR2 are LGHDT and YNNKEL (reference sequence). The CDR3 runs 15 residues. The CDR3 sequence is CASSLIWRGAYEQYF.

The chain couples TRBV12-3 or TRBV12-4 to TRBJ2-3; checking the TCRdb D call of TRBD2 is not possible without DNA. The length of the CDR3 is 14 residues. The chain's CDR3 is CAVKGEGRTDTQYF.

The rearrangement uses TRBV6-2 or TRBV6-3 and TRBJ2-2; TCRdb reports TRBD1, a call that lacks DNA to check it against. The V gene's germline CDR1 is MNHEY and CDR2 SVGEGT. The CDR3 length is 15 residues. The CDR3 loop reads CASSRWTGDTGELFF.

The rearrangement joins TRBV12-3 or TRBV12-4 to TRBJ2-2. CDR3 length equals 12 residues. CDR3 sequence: CASTYFSGELFF.

CDR3 loop: CASSSTGANTEAFF. This sequence joins TRBV9 and TRBJ1-1; TCRdb picks TRBD1, but there is no DNA to check that call. CDR1 is SGDLS and CDR2 is YYNGEE in the germline V gene. The CDR3 is made up of 14 amino acids.

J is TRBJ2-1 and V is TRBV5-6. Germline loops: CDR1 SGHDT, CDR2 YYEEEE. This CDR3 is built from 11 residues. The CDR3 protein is CASTWADEQFF. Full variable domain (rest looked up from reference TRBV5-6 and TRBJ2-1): DAGVTQSPTHLIKTRGQQVTLRCSPKSGHDTVSWYQQALGQGPQFIFQYYEEEERQRGNFPDRFSGHQFPNYSSELNVNALLLGDSALYLCASTWADEQFFGPGTRLTVL.

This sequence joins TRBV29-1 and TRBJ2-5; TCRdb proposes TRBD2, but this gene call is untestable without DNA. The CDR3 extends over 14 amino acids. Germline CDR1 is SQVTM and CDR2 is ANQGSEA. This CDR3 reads CSVEVAGGTETQYF.

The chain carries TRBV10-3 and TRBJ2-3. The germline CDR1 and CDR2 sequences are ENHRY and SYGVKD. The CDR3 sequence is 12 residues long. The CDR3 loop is CAIGDGTDTQYF.

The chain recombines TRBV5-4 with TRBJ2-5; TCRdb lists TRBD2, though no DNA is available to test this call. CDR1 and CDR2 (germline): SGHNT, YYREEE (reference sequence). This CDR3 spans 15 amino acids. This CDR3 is CASSFRTSGRETQYF.

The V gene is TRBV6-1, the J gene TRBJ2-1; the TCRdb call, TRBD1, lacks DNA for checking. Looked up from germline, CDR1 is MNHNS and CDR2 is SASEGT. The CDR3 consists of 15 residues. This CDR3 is CASSNTGTLYNEQFF.

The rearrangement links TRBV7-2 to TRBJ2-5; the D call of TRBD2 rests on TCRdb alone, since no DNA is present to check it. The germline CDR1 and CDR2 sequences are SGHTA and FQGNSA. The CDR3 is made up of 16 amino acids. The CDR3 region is CASSLVSGDPQETQYF. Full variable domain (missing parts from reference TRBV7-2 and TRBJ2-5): GAGVSQSPSNKVTEKGKDVELRCDPISGHTALYWYRQSLGQGLEFLIYFQGNSAPDKSGLPSDRFSAERTGGSVSTLTIQRTQQEDSAVYLCASSLVSGDPQETQYFGPGTRLLVL.

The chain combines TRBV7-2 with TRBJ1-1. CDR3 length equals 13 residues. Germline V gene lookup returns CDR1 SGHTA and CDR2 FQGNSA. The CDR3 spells CASSSPFSLEAFF.

CDR3: CSARLAGDFYNEQFF. This chain joins TRBV20-1 and TRBJ2-1; lacking DNA, the TRBD2 call made by TCRdb goes unchecked. CDR3 length: 15 residues. Per the germline V gene, CDR1 is DFQATT and CDR2 is SNEGSKA (reference sequence).

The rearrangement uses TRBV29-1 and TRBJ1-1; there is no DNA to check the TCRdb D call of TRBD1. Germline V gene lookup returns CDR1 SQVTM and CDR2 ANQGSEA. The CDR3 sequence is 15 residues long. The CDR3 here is CSVESIQAVNTEAFF.

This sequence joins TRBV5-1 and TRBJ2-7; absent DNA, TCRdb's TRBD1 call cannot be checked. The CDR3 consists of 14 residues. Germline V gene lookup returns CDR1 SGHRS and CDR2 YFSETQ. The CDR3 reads CASSLDPGNYEQYF.

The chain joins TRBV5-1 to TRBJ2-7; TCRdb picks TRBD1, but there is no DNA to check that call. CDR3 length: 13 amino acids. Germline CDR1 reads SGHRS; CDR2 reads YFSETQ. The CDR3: CASSLELGGEQYF. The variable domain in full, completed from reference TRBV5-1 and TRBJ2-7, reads KAGVTQTPRYLIKTRGQQVTLSCSPISGHRSVSWYQQTPGQGLQFLFEYFSETQRNKGNFPGRFSGRQFSNSRSEMNVSTLELGDSALYLCASSLELGGEQYFGPGTRLTVT.